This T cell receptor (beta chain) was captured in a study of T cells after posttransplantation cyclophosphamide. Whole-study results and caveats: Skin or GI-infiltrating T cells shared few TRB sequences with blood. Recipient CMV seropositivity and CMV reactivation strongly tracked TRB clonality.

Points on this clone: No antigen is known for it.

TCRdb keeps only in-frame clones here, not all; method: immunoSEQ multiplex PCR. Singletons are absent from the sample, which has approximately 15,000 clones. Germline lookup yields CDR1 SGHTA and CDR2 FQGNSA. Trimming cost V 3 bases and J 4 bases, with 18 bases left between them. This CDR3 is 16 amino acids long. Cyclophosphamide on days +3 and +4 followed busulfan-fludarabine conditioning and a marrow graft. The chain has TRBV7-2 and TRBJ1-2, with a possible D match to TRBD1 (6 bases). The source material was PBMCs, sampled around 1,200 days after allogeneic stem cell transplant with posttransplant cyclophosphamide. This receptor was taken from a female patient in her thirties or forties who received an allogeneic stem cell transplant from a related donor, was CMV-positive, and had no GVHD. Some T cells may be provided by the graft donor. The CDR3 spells CASSLDPDRPLYGYTF. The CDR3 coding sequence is TGTGCCAGCAGCTTGGACCCGGACAGACCTCTCTATGGCTACACCTTC.